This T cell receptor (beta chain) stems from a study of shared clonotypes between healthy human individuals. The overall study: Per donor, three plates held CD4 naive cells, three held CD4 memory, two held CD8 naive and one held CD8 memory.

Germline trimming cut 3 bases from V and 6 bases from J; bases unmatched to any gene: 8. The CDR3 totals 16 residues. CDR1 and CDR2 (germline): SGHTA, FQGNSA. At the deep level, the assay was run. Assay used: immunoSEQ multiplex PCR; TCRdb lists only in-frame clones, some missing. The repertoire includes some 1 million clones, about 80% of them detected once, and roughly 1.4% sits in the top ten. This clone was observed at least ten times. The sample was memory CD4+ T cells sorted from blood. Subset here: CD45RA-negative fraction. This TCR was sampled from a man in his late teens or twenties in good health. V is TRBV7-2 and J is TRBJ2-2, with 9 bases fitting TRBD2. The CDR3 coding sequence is TGTGCCAGCAGCTTGGGTAGCGGGGGAAGTTCCGGGGAGCTGTTTTTT. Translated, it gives CASSLGSGGSSGELFF.